The 6 T cell receptor beta chains presented below share a single source sample, sequenced in a study of blood T cells in healthy people across ages. The second PCR ran roughly 6 to 11 cycles with a sample-barcoded 5' primer and J-beta primers. TCRdb used MiXCR to reprocess the 5' RACE reads, holding one entry per CDR3 protein. The data contain approximately 1.5 million distinct CDR3 sequences, 30% to 35% of them seen just once; the ten biggest clones take up 11%. Material for sequencing was blood. These receptor sequences come from a woman aged 25 to 45 in good health.

For this clonotype: This may come from a read error, since a much larger clone is one base off. The chain employs TRBV20-1 and TRBJ2-1; D remains ambiguous. The CDR3 sequence is 9 residues long. CDR1 and CDR2 (germline): DFQATT, SNEGSKA (reference sequence). The DNA for the CDR3 is TGCCGTGCTAGCAATGAGCAGTTCTTC. Translated: CRASNEQFF.

The chain carries TRBV6-1 and TRBJ1-2; D call uncertain. This CDR3 has 16 residues. CDR1 is MNHNS and CDR2 is SASEGT in the germline V gene. V was shortened by 5 bases and J by 8 bases, with 24 bases between the two germline ends. CDR3: CASSTQVRDPPGGYTF. The CDR3 nucleotides read TGTGCCAGCAGTACCCAAGTCCGGGATCCACCTGGAGGCTACACCTTC.

This chain connects TRBV5-1 to TRBJ2-1; 7 positions agree with TRBD2. The CDR3 consists of 15 residues. The V and J ends lost 0 bases and 5 bases, in that order; junction bases with no gene match: 5. The germline gives CDR1 SGHRS, CDR2 YFSETQ. The CDR3: CASSLGGGSHNEQFF. CDR3 DNA: TGCGCCAGCAGCTTGGGGGGCGGGAGTCACAATGAGCAGTTCTTC.

The rearrangement uses TRBV4-2 and TRBJ2-2; 8 bases line up with TRBD2. The CDR3 totals 14 residues. Germline CDR1 LGHNA, CDR2 YNFKEQ. Trimming cost V 3 bases and J 6 bases; bases outside gene matches: 3. The DNA of the CDR3 is TGTGCCAGCAGCCAGCAAGCGGGAGCCGGGGAGCTGTTTTTT. Residues: CASSQQAGAGELFF.

This chain connects TRBV10-3 to TRBJ1-2, with no clear D. Deletions cut 6 bases from V and 0 bases from J, with 11 bases between. Germline V gives CDR1 ENHRY, CDR2 SYGVKD. The CDR3 is made up of 14 amino acids. DNA of the CDR3: TGTGCCATCAGCCCTCGACTCTCTAACTATGGCTACACCTTC. Amino acid sequence: CAISPRLSNYGYTF.

This clonotype was seen only a few times. This chain uses TRBV9 with TRBJ2-1; no firm D call. The CDR3 is made up of 13 amino acids. Trimming pared 7 bases from V and 8 bases from J, leaving 16 bases between. Germline CDR1 and CDR2: SGDLS and YYNGEE. CDR3: CASSLHPRDEQFF. CDR3 bases: TGTGCCAGCTCCCTCCACCCCCGGGATGAGCAGTTCTTC.